The 17 T cell receptor beta chains reported below all come from one sample, sequenced in a study of T cells in Graves' hyperthyroidism and ophthalmopathy. The source material, RNA transcripts, was used to amplify TCR beta CDR3 regions. TCR CDR3 regions were first amplified by RT-PCR with HTBI primers. TCRdb passed the multiplex PCR reads through MiXCR, listing each CDR3 protein once. The profile shows roughly 500,000 distinct CDR3 sequences, 35% to 55% of them singletons. The specimen was peripheral blood or thyroid tissue (not recorded which). These receptors all come from an adult woman with Graves' disease, either hyperthyroidism or ophthalmopathy (not recorded which).

This clonotype has more than one count but fewer than ten. CDR3 loop: CASRLGPLETQYF. Here the CDR3 DNA reads TGTGCCAGCAGACTAGGCCCTCTGGAGACCCAGTACTTC. V and J are TRBV7-2 and TRBJ2-5, with a possible D match to TRBD2 (5 bases). V lost 6 bases and J 5 bases, leaving 13 bases between the germline ends. The germline V gene has CDR1 SGHTA and CDR2 FQGNSA. This CDR3 comprises 13 residues.

This clonotype occurred many times. The chain combines TRBV27 with TRBJ1-6; D may be TRBD1 (5 bases). V gave up 3 bases and J gave up 9 bases, with 12 bases separating them. Germline CDR1 and CDR2: MNHEY and SMNVEV (reference sequence). This CDR3 has 14 amino acids. The CDR3 DNA is TGTGCCAGCAGTTTTTGGCAGGGATCTTCACCCCTCCACTTT. Translating it yields CASSFWQGSSPLHF.

This clonotype was counted many times. The J gene is TRBJ1-1, the V gene TRBV5-1, with D hard to call. Per the germline V gene, CDR1 is SGHRS and CDR2 is YFSETQ. V dropped 7 bases and J dropped 6 bases, with 10 bases sitting between them. This CDR3 comprises 11 residues. The DNA for the CDR3 is TGCGCCAGCGGTAGATTCCCTGAAGCTTTCTTT. This encodes CASGRFPEAFF.

Many counts were recorded for this clonotype. The chain links TRBV5-1 to TRBJ2-7; no clear D gene. CDR1 is SGHRS, CDR2 YFSETQ, per germline. The CDR3 loop spans 17 amino acids. V gave up 4 bases and J gave up 3 bases, with 23 bases separating them. The CDR3 DNA follows: TGCGCCAGCAGCGATGGGCGTCTGCGGTTGGAAGTCTACGAGCAGTACTTC. Residues: CASSDGRLRLEVYEQYF.

The V gene is TRBV2, the J gene TRBJ1-2; 7 bases are shared with TRBD1. V was clipped by 3 bases and J by 7 bases; unmatched bases: 5. Germline CDR1 is SNHLY and CDR2 is FYNNEI. The CDR3 sequence is 13 residues long. The CDR3 is CASSEKQGTGYTF. CDR3 DNA sequence: TGTGCCAGCAGTGAGAAACAGGGGACTGGCTACACCTTC.

This clonotype was observed many times. V and J are TRBV5-1 and TRBJ1-1; D remains ambiguous. This CDR3 is 14 amino acids long. Between the trimmed V and J ends, which lost 4 bases and 3 bases, there was a span of 13 bases. The germline V gene encodes CDR1 SGHRS and CDR2 YFSETQ. The CDR3 sequence: CASSLRTWDTEAFF. The CDR3 nucleotides read TGCGCCAGCAGCCTAAGGACTTGGGACACTGAAGCTTTCTTT.

This clonotype occurred many times. This rearrangement joins TRBV7-3 to TRBJ1-6, with 9 nucleotides matching TRBD1. V lost 5 bases to trimming and J lost 7 bases; unmatched junction nucleotides: 6. This CDR3 region has 15 residues. The V gene's germline CDR1 is SGHTA and CDR2 FQGTGA. The CDR3 region is CASSLSTGGNSPLHF. CDR3 DNA: TGTGCCAGCAGCCTATCGACAGGGGGGAATTCACCCCTCCACTTT.

The J gene is TRBJ1-3, the V gene TRBV9, with 10 nucleotides matching TRBD1. Looked up from germline, CDR1 is SGDLS and CDR2 is YYNGEE. This CDR3 has 16 amino acids. The ends lost 0 bases at V and 1 base at J; junction bases unmatched: 1. CDR3 in amino acids: CASSVAGQGSGNTIYF. DNA for the CDR3: TGTGCCAGCAGCGTAGCGGGACAGGGGTCTGGAAACACCATATATTTT. Supplemented by reference TRBV9 and TRBJ1-3, the full variable domain reads DSGVTQTPKHLITATGQRVTLRCSPRSGDLSVYWYQQSLDQGLQFLIQYYNGEERAKGNILERFSAQQFPDLHSELNLSSLELGDSALYFCASSVAGQGSGNTIYFGEGSWLTVV.

On this clonotype itself: The conserved phenylalanine or tryptophan normally closing the CDR3 is absent here, so this likely arose from a read error. The DNA is omitted, as the CDR3 cannot be located on it reliably, and the CDR3 follows TCRdb's listing. This chain's CDR3 is CASSLSRAV. The genes are TRBV5-1 and TRBJ1-4; the table's D call TRBD1 went unverified against the DNA. The CDR3 is 9 amino acids long, termini counted. Looked up from germline, CDR1 is SGHRS and CDR2 is YFSETQ.

The chain couples TRBV24-1 to TRBJ1-5; TRBD1 is a possible D gene (5 bases). Deletions cut 5 bases from V and 14 bases from J, with 21 bases between. The CDR3 has 14 amino acids. From germline, CDR1 is KGHDR and CDR2 SFDVKD. In nucleotides, the CDR3 is TGTGCCACCAGTGCGAAACCCCCGGACATCTACGAGCATTTT. Translation gives CATSAKPPDIYEHF.

This clonotype was recorded at least ten times. The V gene is TRBV20-1, the J gene TRBJ1-2; D is perhaps TRBD1 (5 bases). The CDR3 has 16 amino acids. V dropped 3 bases and J dropped 5 bases, with 22 bases sitting between them. CDR1 and CDR2 from the germline V gene are DFQATT and SNEGSKA (reference sequence). Here the CDR3 reads CSASRTGQPVKYGYTF. CDR3 DNA sequence: TGCAGTGCTAGTCGGACGGGGCAACCCGTCAAGTATGGCTACACCTTC.

This clonotype was observed many times. The chain employs TRBV6-1 and TRBJ1-6; 7 bases align to TRBD1. Germline CDR1 MNHNS, CDR2 SASEGT. CDR3 size: 15 residues. With 1 base clipped from V and 8 bases from J, the junction kept 5 bases outside the gene matches. The CDR3 coding sequence is TGTGCCAGCAGTGAAGTCGGGACAGATTATTCACCCCTCCACTTT. Its translation: CASSEVGTDYSPLHF.

The chain recombines TRBV11-2 with TRBJ2-7; perhaps TRBD2 as D (6 bases). With 2 bases removed from V and 0 bases from J, the gap between germline ends came to 20 bases. The CDR3 consists of 18 residues. CDR1 is SGHAT, CDR2 FQNNGV, per germline. The CDR3 loop reads CASSLTRGVAEISYEQYF. The CDR3 DNA reads TGTGCCAGCAGCTTAACCCGCGGGGTAGCAGAGATCTCCTACGAGCAGTACTTC.

Only a few counts were recorded for this clonotype. The conserved phenylalanine or tryptophan is not found at the CDR3 terminus, so this likely reflects a read error. No DNA is shown, since the ends of the CDR3 on it are uncertain; the CDR3 is the one TCRdb lists. CDR3 region: CATSRDHGQGETV. The chain links TRBV15 to TRBJ1-6; the tabulated D call, TRBD1, remains unverified against the DNA. In germline, CDR1 is LNHNV, CDR2 YYDKDF (reference sequence). The CDR3 length equals 13 residues, ends included.

The V and J genes are TRBV10-3 and TRBJ1-6, with 7 bases aligning to TRBD1. The V and J ends lost 8 bases and 15 bases, in that order; junction bases with no gene match: 13. CDR1 ENHRY and CDR2 SYGVKD come from the germline V gene. This CDR3 contains 13 residues. The CDR3 protein is CAIGAGGRGNLHF. The CDR3 DNA reads as TGTGCCATCGGGGCAGGGGGAAGGGGGAACCTCCACTTT.

V usage is TRBV12-3 or TRBV12-4 and J usage is TRBJ2-5; D gene unclear. This CDR3 has 13 amino acids. Between the trimmed V and J ends, which lost 4 bases and 9 bases, there was a span of 15 bases. The DNA for the CDR3 is TGTGCCAGCAGTTCGGACCTAAATCAGCCCCAGTACTTC. It specifies CASSSDLNQPQYF.

The rearrangement links TRBV19 to TRBJ2-6; unclear D gene. Trimming stripped 8 bases from V and 0 bases from J, with 8 bases between. This CDR3 is built from 14 residues. From germline, CDR1 is LNHDA and CDR2 SQIVND (reference sequence). The CDR3 reads CASRAYSGANVLTF. The CDR3 DNA reads as TGTGCCAGTCGAGCATACTCTGGGGCCAACGTCCTGACTTTC.